This is a list of T cell receptor beta chains from one sample in a study of cytomegalovirus exposure and HLA in healthy donors. TCRdb's table, derived via immunoSEQ multiplex PCR, lists solely in-frame clones and lacks some. The sample has about 170,000 clones, almost 75% seen once; the top ten hold 5% to 6.5%. Sequenced: PBMCs. The receptors come from a woman aged 18-30 years in good health and CMV-seropositive. The CDR3 runs from the conserved cysteine through the conserved F or W. D genes are given only for firm matches.

TRBJ1-2	TRBV5-8	13	NA	TGTGCCAGCAGCCTTAGGGAGCACTATGGCTACACCTTC	CASSLREHYGYTF
TRBJ2-5	TRBV7-2	15	TRBD1	TGTGCCAGCAGCCCGAACGACAGGGGGCTCGAGACCCAGTACTTC	CASSPNDRGLETQYF
TRBJ2-3	TRBV5-4	15	TRBD2	TGTGCCAGCAGTATAAAGGGAGGGAGGACAGATACGCAGTATTTT	CASSIKGGRTDTQYF
TRBJ1-1	TRBV7-6	18	NA	TGTGCCAGCAGCTCAAACGGACATCCCGCGATAAGAGGCACTGAAGCTTTCTTT	CASSSNGHPAIRGTEAFF
TRBJ2-5	TRBV11-2	15	TRBD2	TGTGCCAGCAGCTTAGGGGGACTAGCCCAAGAGACCCAGTACTTC	CASSLGGLAQETQYF
TRBJ2-5	TRBV5-8	17	TRBD2	TGTGCCAGCAGCAGGGGACTAGCGGGAGTTGTTCAAGAGACCCAGTACTTC	CASSRGLAGVVQETQYF
TRBJ1-5	TRBV30	14	TRBD1	TGTGCCTGGAGTGTACAGGGGCTCAATCAGCCCCAGCATTTT	CAWSVQGLNQPQHF
TRBJ1-4	TRBV4-1	17	NA	TGCGCCAGCAGCCAAGATTTTAGGGGCCAGATTAATGAAAAACTGTTTTTT	CASSQDFRGQINEKLFF
TRBJ1-5	TRBV2	13	NA	TGTGCCAGCAGTGAAGCGCCCAGTCAGCCCCAGCATTTT	CASSEAPSQPQHF
TRBJ1-1	TRBV11-1	14	TRBD1	TGTGCCAGCAGCCGCAGGGGGGCGAACACTGAAGCTTTCTTT	CASSRRGANTEAFF
TRBJ1-5	TRBV5-6	14	NA	TGTGCCAGCAGCTTGGGAGGAAGCAATCAGCCCCAGCATTTT	CASSLGGSNQPQHF
TRBJ2-2	TRBV9	15	NA	TGTGCCAGCAGCCCCCAGGGTACCCCGGGCGGGGAGCTGTTTTTT	CASSPQGTPGGELFF
TRBJ2-5	TRBV7-9	16	TRBD1	TGTGCCAGCAGCTTGACAGGGTACGGCTTTGTTGAGACCCAGTACTTC	CASSLTGYGFVETQYF
TRBJ2-1	TRBV6-4	14	NA	TGTGCCAGCAGTGGGGACTCGTCCTACAATGAGCAGTTCTTC	CASSGDSSYNEQFF
TRBJ2-5	TRBV7-2	14	TRBD2	TGTGCCAGCAGCACCGGGACTAGTAATGAGACCCAGTACTTC	CASSTGTSNETQYF
TRBJ2-5	TRBV5-6	15	TRBD2	TGTGCCAGCAGTTATGCGGGGGGGCCTGGAGAGACCCAGTACTTC	CASSYAGGPGETQYF
TRBJ1-4	TRBV7-2	15	NA	TGTGCCAGCAGCTGGGGGGGGGCGACTAATGAAAAACTGTTTTTT	CASSWGGATNEKLFF
TRBJ2-7	TRBV6-6	14	TRBD2	TGTGCCAGCAGTGCGGGACTGGGAGGGTACGAGCAGTACTTC	CASSAGLGGYEQYF
TRBJ1-2	TRBV19	12	NA	TGTGCCAGTAGTCCCAACTGGTATGGCTACACCTTC	CASSPNWYGYTF